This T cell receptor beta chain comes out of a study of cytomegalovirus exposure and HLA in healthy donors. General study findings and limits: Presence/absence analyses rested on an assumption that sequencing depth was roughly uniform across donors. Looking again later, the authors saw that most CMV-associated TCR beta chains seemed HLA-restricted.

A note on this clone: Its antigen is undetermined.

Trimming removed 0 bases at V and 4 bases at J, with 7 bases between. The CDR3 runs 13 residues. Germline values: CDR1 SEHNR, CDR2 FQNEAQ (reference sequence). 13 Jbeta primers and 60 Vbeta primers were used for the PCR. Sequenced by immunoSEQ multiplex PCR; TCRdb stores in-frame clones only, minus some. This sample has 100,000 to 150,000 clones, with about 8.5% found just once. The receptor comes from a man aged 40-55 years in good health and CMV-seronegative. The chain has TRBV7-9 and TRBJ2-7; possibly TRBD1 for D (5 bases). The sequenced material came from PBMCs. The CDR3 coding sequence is TGTGCCAGCAGCTTAGCGGACAAATACGAGCAGTACTTC. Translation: CASSLADKYEQYF.